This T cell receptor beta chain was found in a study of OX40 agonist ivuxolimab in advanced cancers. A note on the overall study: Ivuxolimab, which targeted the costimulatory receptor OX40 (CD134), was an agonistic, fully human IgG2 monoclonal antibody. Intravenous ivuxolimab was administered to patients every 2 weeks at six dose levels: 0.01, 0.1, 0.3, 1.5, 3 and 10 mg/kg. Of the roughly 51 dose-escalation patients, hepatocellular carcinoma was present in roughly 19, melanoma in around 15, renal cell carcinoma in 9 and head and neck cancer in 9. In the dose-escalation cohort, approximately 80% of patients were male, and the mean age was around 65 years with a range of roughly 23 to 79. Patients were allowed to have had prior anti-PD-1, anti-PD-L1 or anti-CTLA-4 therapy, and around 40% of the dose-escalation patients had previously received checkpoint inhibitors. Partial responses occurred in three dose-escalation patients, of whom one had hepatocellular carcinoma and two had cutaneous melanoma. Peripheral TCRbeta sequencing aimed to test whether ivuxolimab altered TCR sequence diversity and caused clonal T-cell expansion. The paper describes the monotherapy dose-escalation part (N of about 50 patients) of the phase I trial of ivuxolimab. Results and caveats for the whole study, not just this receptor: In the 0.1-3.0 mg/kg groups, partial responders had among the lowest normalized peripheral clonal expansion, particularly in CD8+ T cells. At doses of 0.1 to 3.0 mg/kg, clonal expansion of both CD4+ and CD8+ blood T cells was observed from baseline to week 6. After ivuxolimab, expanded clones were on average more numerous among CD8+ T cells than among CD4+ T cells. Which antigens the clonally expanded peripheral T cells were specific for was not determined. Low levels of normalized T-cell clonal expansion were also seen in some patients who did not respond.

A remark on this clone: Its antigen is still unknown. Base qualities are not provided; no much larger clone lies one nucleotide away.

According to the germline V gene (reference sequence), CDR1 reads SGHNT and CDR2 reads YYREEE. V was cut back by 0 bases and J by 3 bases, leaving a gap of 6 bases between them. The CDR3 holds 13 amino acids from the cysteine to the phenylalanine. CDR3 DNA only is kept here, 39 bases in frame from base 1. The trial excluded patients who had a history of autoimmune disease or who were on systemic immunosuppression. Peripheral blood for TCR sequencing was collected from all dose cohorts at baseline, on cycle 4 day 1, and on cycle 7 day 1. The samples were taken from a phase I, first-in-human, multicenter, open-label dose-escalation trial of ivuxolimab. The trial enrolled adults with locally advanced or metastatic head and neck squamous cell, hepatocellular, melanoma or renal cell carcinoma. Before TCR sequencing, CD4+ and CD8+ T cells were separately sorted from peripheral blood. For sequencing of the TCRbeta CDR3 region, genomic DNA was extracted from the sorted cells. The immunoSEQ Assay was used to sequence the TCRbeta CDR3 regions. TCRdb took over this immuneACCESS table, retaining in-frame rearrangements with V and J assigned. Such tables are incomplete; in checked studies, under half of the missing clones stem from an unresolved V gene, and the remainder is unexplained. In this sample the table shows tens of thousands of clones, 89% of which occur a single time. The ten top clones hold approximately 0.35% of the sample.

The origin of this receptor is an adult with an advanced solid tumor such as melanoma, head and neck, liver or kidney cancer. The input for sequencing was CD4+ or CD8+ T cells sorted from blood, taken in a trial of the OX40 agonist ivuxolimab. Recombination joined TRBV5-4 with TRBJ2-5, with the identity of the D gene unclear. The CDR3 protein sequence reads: CASSLDPEETQYF. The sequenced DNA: TGTGCCAGCAGCTTGGACCCCGAAGAGACCCAGTACTTC.